Following are 9 T cell receptor beta chains from one sample sequenced in a study of blood T cells in healthy people across ages (dated by TCRdb to 2013 to 2016). The library came from 5' RACE. The sequencer was an Illumina HiSeq 2500. The second PCR ran for about 7 to 11 cycles and used a J-beta primer mix along with a sample-barcoded 5' primer. The public reads were quality trimmed at Q25 with fastp and then assembled into clones with MiXCR by TCRdb, keeping productive beta chains. CDR3 protein duplicates are merged, each entry listing the most common genes and DNA. The sample table contains about a million distinct CDR3 sequences; only one count was recorded for around two fifths of them. The leading ten clones occupy roughly 13% of the sample. Sequenced sample: blood. These receptors all stem from a man in his late teens or twenties in good health.

This rearrangement joins TRBV9 to TRBJ2-3; the D gene is possibly TRBD2 (5 bases). Trimming removed 6 bases from V and 0 bases from J, with 8 bases in between. The CDR3 sequence is 13 residues long. Germline CDR1 SGDLS, CDR2 YYNGEE. The CDR3, as DNA: TGTGCCAGCAAAGAGGGTAGCACAGATACGCAGTATTTT. Translating gives CASKEGSTDTQYF.

The chain employs TRBV12-3 or TRBV12-4 and TRBJ2-3; no firm D call. V gave up 7 bases and J gave up 2 bases, with 13 bases separating them. The CDR3 has 14 amino acids. CDR3 DNA sequence: TGTGCCAGCACCCCCGGTGGGAACACAGATACGCAGTATTTT. It codes for CASTPGGNTDTQYF.

The rearrangement uses TRBV20-1 and TRBJ1-6; 9 bases are a match to TRBD1. CDR3 size: 15 residues. With 5 bases clipped from V and 7 bases from J, the junction kept 9 bases outside the gene matches. CDR1 and CDR2 (germline): DFQATT, SNEGSKA (reference sequence). CDR3 DNA sequence: TGCAGTGCTCCACTCGGACAGGGGAGGAATTCACCCCTCCACTTT. Its protein product is CSAPLGQGRNSPLHF.

CDR3 nucleotides: TGTGCCAGTAGTATCGACAGGGGGGATACGCAGTATTTT. Protein sequence: CASSIDRGDTQYF. The chain links TRBV19 to TRBJ2-3; 9 bases line up with TRBD1. The CDR3 has 13 amino acids. Per germline, CDR1 LNHDA and CDR2 SQIVND (reference sequence). Trimming removed 3 bases from V and 6 bases from J; junction bases left unmatched: 1.

In the case of this clonotype: A read error is possible here, since a much larger clone lies one base away. The rearrangement links TRBV27 to TRBJ1-2; no firm D call. There are 12 residues in the CDR3. V was shortened by 2 bases and J by 4 bases, with 5 bases between the two germline ends. The germline CDR1 and CDR2 sequences are MNHEY and SMNVEV (reference sequence). The CDR3 loop is CASSLPVYGYTF. The CDR3 nucleotides read TGTGCCAGCAGTTTACCCGTCTATGGCTACACCTTC.

This clonotype came up a few times. The rearrangement links TRBV29-1 to TRBJ2-3, with 7 bases aligning to TRBD1. Germline V CDR1 and CDR2: SQVTM, ANQGSEA. The CDR3 has 16 residues. V lost 2 bases to trimming and J lost 0 bases; unmatched junction nucleotides: 8. CDR3 region: CSVEYRDSPSTDTQYF. CDR3 sequence (DNA): TGCAGCGTTGAATATCGGGACAGTCCCAGCACAGATACGCAGTATTTT.

This chain links TRBV12-3 or TRBV12-4 with TRBJ2-1, with 13 positions matching TRBD2. The CDR3 totals 16 residues. With V trimmed by 4 bases and J by 8 bases, 8 bases remained unmatched. Here the CDR3 reads CASSSGLAGFVHEQFF. The CDR3 region has the DNA TGTGCCAGCAGTTCGGGACTAGCGGGGTTCGTCCATGAGCAGTTCTTC.

This clonotype occurred many times. The gene calls are TRBV7-2 and TRBJ2-1; D call uncertain. The CDR3 contains 13 residues. The V gene's germline CDR1 is SGHTA and CDR2 FQGNSA. Trimming removed 5 bases from V and 7 bases from J, with 12 bases in between. This CDR3 reads CASSPKVWNEQFF. Written as DNA, the CDR3 is TGTGCCAGCAGCCCTAAAGTGTGGAATGAGCAGTTCTTC.

Note on this clonotype: An end of the junction does not agree with germline; a read error may underlie this. The chain couples TRBV7-7 to TRBJ2-2, with D uncertain. The V gene's germline CDR1 is SSHAT and CDR2 FNYEAQ (reference sequence). The CDR3 is 16 residues long. CDR3 in amino acids: CASSPVASTDTGELFF. The CDR3 DNA reads as TGTGCTAGCAGCCCCGTGGCCAGCACAGATACCGGGGAGCTGTTTTTT.